These 30 T cell receptor beta chains were all obtained from the same sample, sequenced in a study of cytomegalovirus exposure and HLA in healthy donors. The PCR contained 60 Vbeta and 13 Jbeta primers. TCRdb's table, derived via immunoSEQ multiplex PCR, lists solely in-frame clones and lacks some. The repertoire holds 90,000 to 100,000 clones, with approximately 77% as singletons. Sequencing input: PBMCs. The receptor source for this set is a woman aged 40 to 55 in good health and CMV-seronegative.

This clone was picked up one time. Lacking the conserved final phenylalanine or tryptophan, this CDR3 likely reflects a read error. The chain has TRBV5-8 and TRBJ1-2; 8 bases map to TRBD1. The trim removed 4 bases at V and 7 bases at J, leaving 6 bases unmatched. Germline V gives CDR1 SGHTS, CDR2 YDEGEE. This CDR3 spans 13 amino acids. The CDR3 loop is CASSAGGAGGYTL. CDR3 in DNA: TGTGCCAGCAGCGCAGGGGGCGCGGGTGGCTACACCCTC.

This clone was picked up a small number of times. This chain connects TRBV7-9 to TRBJ2-5, with 14 bases identical to TRBD2. CDR3 length: 17 residues. V gave up 4 bases and J gave up 2 bases; unmatched junction bases: 6. Germline V gives CDR1 SEHNR, CDR2 FQNEAQ (reference sequence). CDR3 amino acids: CASSSAGTSGGQETQYF. CDR3 nucleotide sequence: TGTGCCAGCAGCTCCGCCGGGACTAGCGGGGGACAAGAGACCCAGTACTTC.

The rearrangement joins TRBV29-1 to TRBJ2-2, with 9 bases aligning to TRBD1. This CDR3 contains 16 residues. V dropped 1 base and J dropped 4; count of bases not matched to a gene: 7. CDR1 is SQVTM, CDR2 ANQGSEA, per germline. The CDR3 DNA follows: TGCAGCGTTGAAGCGGCGGACAGGGGAGGCACCGGGGAGCTGTTTTTT. Protein product: CSVEAADRGGTGELFF.

The table lists this clone with a few counts. Germline and junction disagree at one end, which may indicate a read error. The chain joins TRBV27 to TRBJ1-6; TRBD1 matches 9 bases. The length of the CDR3 is 13 residues. Germline CDR1 reads MNHEY; CDR2 reads SMNVEV (reference sequence). CDR3 bases: TGTGCCAGCAGTTCACTAACAGGGGGCACGCTGCTCTTT. Protein sequence: CASSSLTGGTLLF.

The chain recombines TRBV7-2 with TRBJ2-2, with TRBD2 identical over 10 bases. The CDR3 consists of 16 residues. V was pared by 5 bases and J by 4 bases, with 7 bases of the junction left unmatched. CDR1 and CDR2 (germline): SGHTA, FQGNSA. The DNA for the CDR3 is TGTGCCAGCAGCGGGAGCGGGGGGGCGGTCACCGGGGAGCTGTTTTTT. As protein: CASSGSGGAVTGELFF. Complete variable domain (other parts from reference TRBV7-2 and TRBJ2-2): GAGVSQSPSNKVTEKGKDVELRCDPISGHTALYWYRQSLGQGLEFLIYFQGNSAPDKSGLPSDRFSAERTGGSVSTLTIQRTQQEDSAVYLCASSGSGGAVTGELFFGEGSRLTVL.

The chain recombines TRBV19 with TRBJ2-7; the D gene is possibly TRBD1 (6 bases). The germline V and J ends were trimmed by 3 bases and 1 base, with 7 bases remaining between them. CDR3 length equals 13 residues. CDR1 LNHDA and CDR2 SQIVND come from the germline V gene (reference sequence). The CDR3 DNA sequence: TGTGCCAGTAGTATCGGGACATCCTACGAGCAGTACTTC. Amino acids: CASSIGTSYEQYF. The entire variable domain, with the rest obtained from reference TRBV19 and TRBJ2-7, is as follows: DGGITQSPKYLFRKEGQNVTLSCEQNLNHDAMYWYRQDPGQGLRLIYYSQIVNDFQKGDIAEGYSVSREKKESFPLTVTSAQKNPTAFYLCASSIGTSYEQYFGPGTRLTVT.

The chain couples TRBV9 to TRBJ1-1, with 7 bases matching TRBD1. The CDR3 contains 14 residues. The V gene's germline CDR1 is SGDLS and CDR2 YYNGEE. J lost 5 bases, V lost 0 bases, and 4 bases had no gene match. The CDR3 is CASSVGQGTTEAFF. The CDR3 nucleotides read TGTGCCAGCAGCGTAGGACAGGGAACGACTGAAGCTTTCTTT.

V and J are TRBV5-1 and TRBJ2-7, with a weak D call TRBD2 (7 bases). V dropped 4 bases and J dropped 0 bases, with 23 bases sitting between them. CDR1 is SGHRS, CDR2 YFSETQ, per germline. This CDR3 has 18 amino acids. The CDR3 bases are TGCGCCAGCAGCCGCGTGGGAGGGGGAACGACTCGCTCCTACGAGCAGTACTTC. The encoded protein is CASSRVGGGTTRSYEQYF.

The chain joins TRBV2 to TRBJ2-3; 10 bases are a match to TRBD2. This CDR3 is built from 15 residues. The ends lost 8 bases at V and 4 bases at J; junction bases unmatched: 9. The germline CDR1 and CDR2 sequences are SNHLY and FYNNEI. CDR3 nucleotide sequence: TGTGCCAGCCGCCCCCAGCGGGGGGGCGCAGATACGCAGTATTTT. Translation gives CASRPQRGGADTQYF.

This clone was counted a few times. The gene calls are TRBV4-3 and TRBJ2-4; 8 positions agree with TRBD2. Germline-derived CDR1 and CDR2 are LGHNA and YSLEER. This CDR3 region has 19 residues. J was trimmed by 3 bases and V by 0 bases; bases with no gene match: 13. The CDR3 region is CASSQDASGGLRHKNIQYF. The CDR3 DNA sequence: TGCGCCAGCAGCCAAGATGCCAGCGGGGGCTTGAGGCACAAAAACATTCAGTACTTC.

The V and J genes are TRBV6-6 and TRBJ2-3; 10 bases agree with TRBD2. CDR1 and CDR2 from the germline V gene are MNHNY and SVGAGI (reference sequence). This CDR3 spans 14 amino acids. V lost 6 bases and J lost 1; bases outside the gene matches: 1. The CDR3 protein is CASSTSGGTDTQYF. As DNA, the CDR3 is TGTGCCAGCAGCACTAGCGGGGGCACAGATACGCAGTATTTT.

This clone was observed a handful of times. The V and J genes are TRBV2 and TRBJ2-3; 8 bases map to TRBD2. The junction had 3 bases not matched to a gene; V was cut back by 1 base and J by 0 bases. The length of the CDR3 is 16 residues. Germline-derived CDR1 and CDR2 are SNHLY and FYNNEI. CDR3 sequence: CASSEVGGASTDTQYF. The CDR3 coding sequence is TGTGCCAGCAGTGAAGTCGGGGGGGCCAGCACAGATACGCAGTATTTT.

The CDR3: CASSEQGQGSYTF. Written as DNA, the CDR3 is TGTGCCAGCAGTGAACAAGGACAGGGGAGTTACACCTTC. The chain combines TRBV6-1 with TRBJ1-2; 9 bases align to TRBD1. This CDR3 region has 13 residues. Germline V CDR1 and CDR2: MNHNS, SASEGT. The J segment lost 11 bases and the V segment lost 2 bases, leaving 6 bases of the junction unmatched.

The rearrangement links TRBV30 to TRBJ2-4; tentative D call: TRBD2 (6 bases). Trimming removed 2 bases from V and 0 bases from J, with 14 bases in between. The CDR3 contains 16 residues. Germline-derived CDR1 and CDR2 are GTSNPN and SVGIG (reference sequence). The CDR3 nucleotides read TGTGCCTGGAGTACCCCGGGGGTGGAAGCCAAAAACATTCAGTACTTC. It encodes CAWSTPGVEAKNIQYF.

CDR3 nucleotides: TGCGCCAGCAGCCAAGAGGGAAGGGGGTCGGAAAAACTGTTTTTT. Residues: CASSQEGRGSEKLFF. The rearrangement links TRBV4-3 to TRBJ1-4, with D perhaps TRBD1 (6 bases). Germline CDR1 reads LGHNA; CDR2 reads YSLEER. The CDR3 loop spans 15 amino acids. Deletions cut 0 bases from V and 8 bases from J, with 13 bases between.

This clone was seen only a few times. The V gene is TRBV7-9, the J gene TRBJ1-4, with 8 positions matching TRBD1. The CDR3 spans 17 residues. Per the germline V gene, CDR1 is SEHNR and CDR2 is FQNEAQ (reference sequence). J gave up 0 bases and V 5 bases, and 8 bases lay outside the gene matches. For the CDR3, the DNA is TGTGCCAGCAGCCCTGGGACAGGTTCGGCAACTAATGAAAAACTGTTTTTT. Amino acids: CASSPGTGSATNEKLFF. The complete variable domain, with remaining parts taken from reference TRBV7-9 and TRBJ1-4, reads DTGVSQNPRHKITKRGQNVTFRCDPISEHNRLYWYRQTLGQGPEFLTYFQNEAQLEKSRLLSDRFSAERPKGSFSTLEIQRTEQGDSAMYLCASSPGTGSATNEKLFFGSGTQLSVL.

Of note for this clone: Other DNA sequences within the sample encode an identical CDR3. The V gene is TRBV20-1, the J gene TRBJ1-1; unclear D gene. The CDR3 runs to 11 residues. Trimming cost V 3 bases and J 1 base, with 3 bases left between them. The germline V gene has CDR1 DFQATT and CDR2 SNEGSKA (reference sequence). CDR3 nucleotides: TGCAGTGCTAGCGGGAACACTGAAGCTTTCTTT. Translation gives CSASGNTEAFF.

This clone was counted between two and nine times. The chain joins TRBV28 to TRBJ1-1, with D unresolved. This CDR3 is 15 amino acids long. Trimming removed 5 bases at V and 3 bases at J, with 16 bases between. Germline assignment: CDR1 MDHEN and CDR2 SYDVKM. The CDR3 protein is CASSPALSGYTEAFF. DNA for the CDR3: TGTGCCAGCAGTCCCGCTCTATCGGGGTACACTGAAGCTTTCTTT.

The chain carries TRBV5-8 and TRBJ1-1; D call uncertain. This CDR3 is 12 amino acids long. Germline V gives CDR1 SGHTS, CDR2 YDEGEE. V was clipped by 4 bases and J by 5 bases, with 9 bases between them. The CDR3 coding sequence is TGTGCCAGCAGCCCGGTAGCGACTGAAGCTTTCTTT. It encodes CASSPVATEAFF. Variable domain in full (rest from reference TRBV5-8 and TRBJ1-1): EAGVTQSPTHLIKTRGQQATLRCSPISGHTSVYWYQQALGLGLQFLLWYDEGEERNRGNFPPRFSGRQFPNYSSELNVNALELEDSALYLCASSPVATEAFFGQGTRLTVV.

This chain joins TRBV4-1 and TRBJ2-5, with 10 nucleotides matching TRBD2. From germline, CDR1 is MGHRA and CDR2 YSYEKL. Trimming took 3 bases from V and 1 from J; bases not matched to a gene: 2. CDR3 length equals 15 residues. The CDR3 sequence is CASSHGLAVQETQYF. The CDR3 nucleotides read TGCGCCAGCAGCCACGGACTAGCGGTCCAAGAGACCCAGTACTTC.

The chain combines TRBV4-2 with TRBJ2-5, with D tentatively TRBD2 (7 bases). The germline gives CDR1 LGHNA, CDR2 YNFKEQ. CDR3 length equals 15 residues. Trimming removed 7 bases from V and 5 bases from J, with 20 bases in between. The CDR3 region is CASKGGALDAETQYF. In DNA, the CDR3 is TGTGCCAGCAAAGGGGGGGCCTTAGACGCCGAGACCCAGTACTTC.

The rearrangement links TRBV15 to TRBJ2-5; weak D call: TRBD2 (6 bases). The V and J ends lost 5 bases and 3 bases respectively, with 13 bases between them. The CDR3 has 14 residues. Germline assignment: CDR1 LNHNV and CDR2 YYDKDF (reference sequence). The CDR3 region has the DNA TGTGCCACCAGCGTGGGACTGATTGAAGAGACCCAGTACTTC. The encoded protein is CATSVGLIEETQYF.

This clone has only one observation. The V gene is TRBV6-6, the J gene TRBJ2-1, with a weak D call TRBD2 (5 bases). The CDR3 length is 15 residues. The germline V gene encodes CDR1 MNHNY and CDR2 SVGAGI (reference sequence). Between the trimmed V and J ends, which lost 6 bases and 1 base, there was a span of 13 bases. In nucleotides, the CDR3 is TGTGCCAGCAGCTCCCTCCCGGGGTCCTACAATGAGCAGTTCTTC. Its translation is CASSSLPGSYNEQFF.

This rearrangement joins TRBV30 to TRBJ2-2; 7 bases are shared with TRBD2. With 2 bases clipped from V and 1 base from J, the junction kept 7 bases outside the gene matches. This CDR3 region has 16 residues. Per the germline V gene, CDR1 is GTSNPN and CDR2 is SVGIG (reference sequence). CDR3: CAWSSAGRRNTGELFF. The CDR3 DNA reads TGTGCCTGGAGTTCAGCGGGGCGTAGGAACACCGGGGAGCTGTTTTTT. Supplemented by reference TRBV30 and TRBJ2-2, the full variable domain reads SQTIHQWPATLVQPVGSPLSLECTVEGTSNPNLYWYRQAAGRGLQLLFYSVGIGQISSEVPQNLSASRPQDRQFILSSKKLLLSDSGFYLCAWSSAGRRNTGELFFGEGSRLTVL.

V usage is TRBV6-5 and J usage is TRBJ2-3, with 9 bases identical to TRBD1. The germline gives CDR1 MNHEY, CDR2 SVGAGI. V dropped 6 bases and J dropped 4; count of bases not matched to a gene: 8. The CDR3 loop spans 15 amino acids. CDR3 coding DNA: TGTGCCAGCAGCCCGGGGGGACAGGGTCCAGATACGCAGTATTTT. This encodes CASSPGGQGPDTQYF.

The chain recombines TRBV5-1 with TRBJ2-7; D gene ambiguous. The V and J ends lost 0 bases and 6 bases respectively, with 13 bases between them. The CDR3 spans 14 residues. Looked up from germline, CDR1 is SGHRS and CDR2 is YFSETQ. CDR3 residues: CASSLDSSYGEQYF. For the CDR3, the DNA is TGCGCCAGCAGCTTGGACAGTTCCTACGGCGAGCAGTACTTC.

The chain combines TRBV5-8 with TRBJ2-7; D gene unclear. Germline CDR1 SGHTS, CDR2 YDEGEE. V lost 3 bases to trimming and J lost 5 bases, with 12 bases between them. The CDR3 totals 13 residues. Here the CDR3 reads CASSSRIPNEQYF. The CDR3 nucleotides read TGTGCCAGCAGCTCTAGAATTCCGAACGAGCAGTACTTC. The full variable domain, completed using reference TRBV5-8 and TRBJ2-7, is EAGVTQSPTHLIKTRGQQATLRCSPISGHTSVYWYQQALGLGLQFLLWYDEGEERNRGNFPPRFSGRQFPNYSSELNVNALELEDSALYLCASSSRIPNEQYFGPGTRLTVT.

V usage is TRBV6-5 and J usage is TRBJ1-2; D ambiguous. V was cut by 6 bases and J by 4 bases, with 12 bases left in between. This CDR3 spans 13 amino acids. Germline V gene sequence: CDR1 MNHEY, CDR2 SVGAGI. The CDR3, as DNA: TGTGCCAGCAGCCGAGATTCTTCCTATGGCTACACCTTC. Residues: CASSRDSSYGYTF.

The rearrangement joins TRBV5-4 to TRBJ1-2; 7 nucleotides align to TRBD1. Unmatched junction bases numbered 16, after V lost 3 bases and J lost 8 bases. This CDR3 spans 16 amino acids. The V gene's germline CDR1 is SGHNT and CDR2 YYREEE (reference sequence). The CDR3 bases are TGTGCCAGCAGCTCCCCTACAGGGGAAGGCGCGGAGGGCTACACCTTC. Translated, it gives CASSSPTGEGAEGYTF.

The chain carries TRBV7-2 and TRBJ2-7; TRBD1 agrees at 7 bases. The V and J ends lost 1 base and 4 bases, in that order; junction bases with no gene match: 10. The germline V gene encodes CDR1 SGHTA and CDR2 FQGNSA. The CDR3 runs 16 residues. This chain's CDR3 is CASSLGPQGLGYEQYF. The DNA for the CDR3 is TGTGCCAGCAGCTTAGGGCCACAGGGGCTTGGGTACGAGCAGTACTTC.